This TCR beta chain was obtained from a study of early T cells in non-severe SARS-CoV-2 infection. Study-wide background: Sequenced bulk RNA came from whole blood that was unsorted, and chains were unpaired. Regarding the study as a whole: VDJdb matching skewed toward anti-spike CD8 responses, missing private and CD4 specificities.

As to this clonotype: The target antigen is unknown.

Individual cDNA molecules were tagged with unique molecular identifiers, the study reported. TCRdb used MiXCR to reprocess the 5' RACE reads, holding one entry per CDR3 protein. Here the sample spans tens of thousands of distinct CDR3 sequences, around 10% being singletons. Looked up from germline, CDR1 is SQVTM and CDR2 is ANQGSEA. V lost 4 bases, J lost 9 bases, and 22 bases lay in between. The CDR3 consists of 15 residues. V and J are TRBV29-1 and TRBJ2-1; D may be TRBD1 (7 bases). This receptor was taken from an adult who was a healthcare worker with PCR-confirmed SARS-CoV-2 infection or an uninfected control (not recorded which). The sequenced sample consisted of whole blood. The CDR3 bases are TGCAGCGTTGCAAGGGGAACCAGGGGGGCGGGTGAGCAGTTCTTC. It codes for CSVARGTRGAGEQFF.